These 26 T cell receptor beta chains were all obtained from the same sample, sequenced in a study of T cell clones after liver transplantation. The table came from immunoSEQ multiplex PCR; TCRdb's copy has only in-frame clones and leaves some out. The repertoire holds approximately 70,000 clones, with approximately 81% as singletons. Sequencing was performed on CD4+ T cells from blood, taken around 48 months after liver transplant. These receptors were obtained from a human patient who received a liver transplant. Some T cells here may be from the graft donor.

The chain joins TRBV18 to TRBJ1-4, with D perhaps matching TRBD1 (6 bases). This CDR3 comprises 16 residues. Germline-derived CDR1 and CDR2 are KGHSH and LQKENI. Trimming cost V 2 bases and J 7 bases, with 17 bases left between them. Here the CDR3 DNA reads TGTGCCAGCTCACCAATCGCCCAGGGGAGAGTTGAAAAACTGTTTTTT. It translates to CASSPIAQGRVEKLFF. Full variable domain (rest looked up from reference TRBV18 and TRBJ1-4): NAGVMQNPRHLVRRRGQEARLRCSPMKGHSHVYWYRQLPEEGLKFMVYLQKENIIDESGMPKERFSAEFPKEGPSILRIQQVVRGDSAAYFCASSPIAQGRVEKLFFGSGTQLSVL.

This chain links TRBV6-4 with TRBJ1-1; D is unresolved. V lost 4 bases to trimming and J lost 1 base, with 7 bases between them. The CDR3 is made up of 13 amino acids. Germline assignment: CDR1 MRHNA and CDR2 SNTAGT. The DNA of the CDR3 is TGTGCCAGCAGTGTAGGCCCGAACACTGAAGCTTTCTTT. Its protein is CASSVGPNTEAFF.

This clone was detected only once. The chain employs TRBV7-9 and TRBJ1-1, with a tentative D call TRBD1 (6 bases). Per the germline V gene, CDR1 is SEHNR and CDR2 is FQNEAQ (reference sequence). The length of the CDR3 is 15 residues. V shed 2 bases and J shed 1 base, with 11 bases lying between them. The CDR3 region has the DNA TGTGCCAGCAGCTTAAAAGGACAGACGAACACTGAAGCTTTCTTT. This translates into CASSLKGQTNTEAFF. The complete variable domain, with remaining parts taken from reference TRBV7-9 and TRBJ1-1, reads DTGVSQNPRHKITKRGQNVTFRCDPISEHNRLYWYRQTLGQGPEFLTYFQNEAQLEKSRLLSDRFSAERPKGSFSTLEIQRTEQGDSAMYLCASSLKGQTNTEAFFGQGTRLTVV.

The chain carries TRBV5-6 and TRBJ1-2; 9 bases fit TRBD1. Trimming at V came to 1 base and at J to 2 bases, leaving 0 bases not matched to a gene. The germline gives CDR1 SGHDT, CDR2 YYEEEE. The CDR3 runs 14 residues. Here the CDR3 DNA reads TGTGCCAGCAGCTTGACAGGGGGCAACTATGGCTACACCTTC. Translation gives CASSLTGGNYGYTF.

The chain combines TRBV7-2 with TRBJ1-2, with D possibly TRBD1 on 6 matching bases. The CDR3 totals 14 residues. Per the germline V gene, CDR1 is SGHTA and CDR2 is FQGNSA. The V and J ends lost 3 bases and 5 bases respectively, with 13 bases between them. As DNA, the CDR3 is TGTGCCAGCAGCTTCTTGGGACACCAATATGGCTACACCTTC. Residues: CASSFLGHQYGYTF.

The V call is TRBV11-3, the J call TRBJ2-5; D remains unclear. The CDR3 is made up of 13 amino acids. Germline CDR1 and CDR2: SGHNT and YENEEA. V shed 3 bases and J shed 7 bases, with 12 bases lying between them. CDR3 protein: CASSLLPARTQYF. DNA for the CDR3: TGTGCCAGCAGCTTGTTGCCGGCCAGGACCCAGTACTTC.

The CDR3 loop is CASSSQGGTGELFF. The CDR3 nucleotides read TGTGCCAGCAGTTCTCAAGGGGGGACCGGGGAGCTGTTTTTT. The chain is built from TRBV6-4 and TRBJ2-2; either TRBD1 or TRBD2 may supply D (6 bases each). With 5 bases removed from V and 5 bases from J, the gap between germline ends came to 12 bases. This CDR3 comprises 14 residues. Germline V gene sequence: CDR1 MRHNA, CDR2 SNTAGT.

As for this clone: This same CDR3 is encoded by further DNA sequences in the sample. The chain has TRBV2 and TRBJ2-1; 12 bases are a match to TRBD2. The CDR3 runs 15 residues. CDR1 SNHLY and CDR2 FYNNEI come from the germline V gene. With 4 bases clipped from V and 5 bases from J, the junction kept 3 bases outside the gene matches. CDR3 amino acids: CASSVGLAGNNEQFF. CDR3 in DNA: TGTGCCAGCAGTGTAGGACTAGCGGGAAACAATGAGCAGTTCTTC.

The chain carries TRBV5-1 and TRBJ2-3; possibly TRBD2 for D (6 bases). From germline, CDR1 is SGHRS and CDR2 YFSETQ. The CDR3 is 16 amino acids. Trimming removed 0 bases from V and 2 bases from J, with 13 bases in between. CDR3 coding DNA: TGCGCCAGCAGCTTGGACAACGGGAGAGCCACAGATACGCAGTATTTT. Its protein product is CASSLDNGRATDTQYF.

This clone was seen just once. The rearrangement links TRBV5-1 to TRBJ2-7; D is possibly TRBD1 (5 bases). The CDR3 length is 15 residues. CDR1 SGHRS and CDR2 YFSETQ come from the germline V gene. Deletions cut 4 bases from V and 1 base from J, with 15 bases between. CDR3 sequence reads: CASSPETGWSYEQYF. The CDR3 DNA follows: TGCGCCAGCAGCCCAGAAACAGGTTGGTCCTACGAGCAGTACTTC.

As to this clone: The junction differs from germline at one of its ends, possibly a read error. This rearrangement joins TRBV7-7 to TRBJ2-1; 9 bases match TRBD2. The germline V gene encodes CDR1 SSHAT and CDR2 FNYEAQ (reference sequence). This CDR3 contains 16 residues. CDR3 protein: CASSTSPSGAYNEQFF. The DNA of the CDR3 is TGTGCTAGCAGCACGTCCCCTAGCGGGGCCTACAATGAGCAGTTCTTC.

Worth noting for this clone: The junction departs from germline at one end; a sequencing error may be responsible. V usage is TRBV19 and J usage is TRBJ2-5, with a weak D call TRBD2 (5 bases). This CDR3 contains 14 residues. Germline CDR1 LNHDA, CDR2 SQIVND (reference sequence). Here the CDR3 DNA reads TGTGCCAGTAGTCTAGAGACGGGACAAGAGACCCAGTACTTC. This gives the protein CASSLETGQETQYF. Using reference TRBV19 and TRBJ2-5 for the parts outside the CDR3, the full variable domain is DGGITQSPKYLFRKEGQNVTLSCEQNLNHDAMYWYRQDPGQGLRLIYYSQIVNDFQKGDIAEGYSVSREKKESFPLTVTSAQKNPTAFYLCASSLETGQETQYFGPGTRLLVL.

The chain employs TRBV5-1 and TRBJ2-7; TRBD1 might be the D (5 bases). Germline V gene sequence: CDR1 SGHRS, CDR2 YFSETQ. The ends were cut back, 2 bases at V and 3 bases at J, with 9 bases in the middle. There are 13 residues in the CDR3. CDR3 sequence reads: CASSFDRNYEQYF. CDR3 DNA: TGCGCCAGCAGCTTCGACAGAAACTACGAGCAGTACTTC.

This chain uses TRBV2 with TRBJ2-1, with D unresolved. CDR1 and CDR2 (germline): SNHLY, FYNNEI. The CDR3 has 14 amino acids. The germline V and J ends were trimmed by 7 bases and 4 bases, with 14 bases remaining between them. Written as DNA, the CDR3 is TGTGCCAGCACGTCGGAATCGCAATACAATGAGCAGTTCTTC. This sequence encodes CASTSESQYNEQFF.

For this clone: Relative to the germline gene, one junction end is altered; a read error may explain this. V usage is TRBV4-3 and J usage is TRBJ2-7; D call uncertain. Germline loops: CDR1 LGHNA, CDR2 YSLEER. CDR3 length equals 11 residues. This CDR3 is CASSQGRSRSF. DNA of the CDR3: TGCGCCAGCAGCCAGGGAAGATCCAGGTCTTTC.

V and J are TRBV19 and TRBJ1-6; tentatively, D is TRBD1 (6 bases). CDR3 length: 12 amino acids. Germline V gives CDR1 LNHDA, CDR2 SQIVND (reference sequence). Trimming stripped 8 bases from V and 10 bases from J, with 12 bases between. The CDR3 sequence is CASGRGGSPLHF. The CDR3, as DNA: TGTGCCAGTGGCAGGGGTGGCTCACCCCTCCACTTT.

The chain uses TRBV6-1 and TRBJ2-5, with D possibly being TRBD1 (6 bases). Per the germline V gene, CDR1 is MNHNS and CDR2 is SASEGT. The CDR3 is 15 amino acids. V gave up 6 bases and J gave up 5 bases, with 19 bases separating them. CDR3 coding DNA: TGTGCCAGCAGACTGACAGGAGGTAGTTTGGAGACCCAGTACTTC. It encodes CASRLTGGSLETQYF.

This chain joins TRBV5-1 and TRBJ2-7; weak D call: TRBD1 (6 bases). Trimming cost V 4 bases and J 4 bases, with 18 bases left between them. This CDR3 comprises 15 residues. Germline V CDR1 and CDR2: SGHRS, YFSETQ. This chain's CDR3 is CASSRGQPPGYEQYF. CDR3 DNA: TGCGCCAGCAGCCGAGGACAGCCACCGGGGTACGAGCAGTACTTC.

The V gene is TRBV7-9, the J gene TRBJ1-6; D is possibly TRBD1 (6 bases). The CDR3 spans 15 residues. The V end was cut by 2 bases, the J end by 6 bases, with 11 bases between. CDR1 SEHNR and CDR2 FQNEAQ come from the germline V gene (reference sequence). CDR3 sequence (DNA): TGTGCCAGCAGCTTAATGACAGGACCTAATTCACCCCTCCACTTT. This encodes CASSLMTGPNSPLHF.

V and J are TRBV7-2 and TRBJ1-3; D is unclear. Trimming took 3 bases from V and 8 from J, leaving 5 bases between them. This CDR3 spans 11 amino acids. The V gene's germline CDR1 is SGHTA and CDR2 FQGNSA. The CDR3 DNA follows: TGTGCCAGCAGCTTCGGGGACACCATATATTTT. Its protein is CASSFGDTIYF.

This sequence joins TRBV5-6 and TRBJ2-3; no definite D call. V was trimmed by 0 bases and J by 3 bases, leaving 5 bases between them. CDR3 length: 13 amino acids. Germline CDR1 is SGHDT and CDR2 is YYEEEE. The CDR3: CASSLGLTDTQYF. DNA for the CDR3: TGTGCCAGCAGCTTGGGGCTTACAGATACGCAGTATTTT.

The chain is built from TRBV6-6 and TRBJ2-7; 10 nucleotides align to TRBD2. In germline, CDR1 is MNHNY, CDR2 SVGAGI (reference sequence). This CDR3 region has 16 residues. J gave up 0 bases and V 5 bases, and 7 bases lay outside the gene matches. The CDR3 loop is CASSQSLAGDSYEQYF. DNA for the CDR3: TGTGCCAGCAGTCAATCCCTAGCGGGGGACTCCTACGAGCAGTACTTC.

This rearrangement joins TRBV28 to TRBJ1-2, with 9 bases fitting TRBD1. The germline gives CDR1 MDHEN, CDR2 SYDVKM. There are 16 residues in the CDR3. Trimming took 6 bases from V and 4 from J; bases not matched to a gene: 12. The chain's CDR3 is CASSPTSTGGGYGYTF. The CDR3 region has the DNA TGTGCCAGCAGCCCCACTTCGACAGGGGGTGGCTATGGCTACACCTTC.

The chain has TRBV4-3 and TRBJ1-1; 8 nucleotides line up with TRBD1. CDR1 is LGHNA and CDR2 is YSLEER in the germline V gene. The junction had 7 bases not matched to a gene; V was cut back by 0 bases and J by 4 bases. The CDR3 is made up of 16 amino acids. The CDR3 DNA reads as TGCGCCAGCAGCCAAGATAGGACAGGGTTTGGCACTGAAGCTTTCTTT. This gives the protein CASSQDRTGFGTEAFF.

The chain joins TRBV14 to TRBJ2-7; weak D call: TRBD1 (6 bases). Germline V gene sequence: CDR1 SGHDN, CDR2 FVKESK. The CDR3 consists of 14 residues. V lost 2 bases to trimming and J lost 3 bases, with 11 bases between them. The CDR3 spells CASSQQQGIYEQYF. CDR3 coding DNA: TGTGCCAGCAGCCAACAGCAGGGGATCTACGAGCAGTACTTC. The entire variable domain, with the rest obtained from reference TRBV14 and TRBJ2-7, is as follows: EAGVTQFPSHSVIEKGQTVTLRCDPISGHDNLYWYRRVMGKEIKFLLHFVKESKQDESGMPNNRFLAERTGGTYSTLKVQPAELEDSGVYFCASSQQQGIYEQYFGPGTRLTVT.

Points on this clone: An end of the junction does not agree with germline; a read error may underlie this. The V gene is TRBV5-1, the J gene TRBJ2-3, with 10 bases matching TRBD2. The CDR3 spans 16 residues. Germline CDR1 SGHRS, CDR2 YFSETQ. CDR3 protein: CASSLAASGGPETQYF. For the CDR3, the DNA is TGCGCCAGCAGCTTGGCTGCTAGCGGGGGTCCAGAAACGCAGTATTTT.